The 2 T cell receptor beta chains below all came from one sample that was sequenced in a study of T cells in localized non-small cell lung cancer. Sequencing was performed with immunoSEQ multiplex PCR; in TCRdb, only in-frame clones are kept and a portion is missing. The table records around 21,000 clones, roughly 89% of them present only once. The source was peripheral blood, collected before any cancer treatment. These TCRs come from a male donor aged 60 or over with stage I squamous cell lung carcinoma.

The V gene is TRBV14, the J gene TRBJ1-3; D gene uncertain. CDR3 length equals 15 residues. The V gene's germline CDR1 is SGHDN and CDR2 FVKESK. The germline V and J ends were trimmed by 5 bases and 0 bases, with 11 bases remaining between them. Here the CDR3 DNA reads TGTGCCAGCAGCTTTATAGCGACCTCTGGAAACACCATATATTTT. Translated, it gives CASSFIATSGNTIYF.

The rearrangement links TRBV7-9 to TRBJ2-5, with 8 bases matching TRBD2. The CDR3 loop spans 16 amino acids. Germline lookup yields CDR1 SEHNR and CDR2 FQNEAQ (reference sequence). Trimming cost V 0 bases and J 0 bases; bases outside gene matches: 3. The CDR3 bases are TGTGCCAGCAGCTTAGCTGGCGGGGGGTACCAAGAGACCCAGTACTTC. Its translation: CASSLAGGGYQETQYF.